This T cell receptor (beta chain) was recorded in a study of cytomegalovirus exposure and HLA in healthy donors. The approximately 120-subject validation cohort, separate from the approximately 630-subject first cohort, included the donors. Only in-frame clones appear in the TCRdb table, and some are missing; sequencing was by immunoSEQ multiplex PCR. Of tens of thousands of clones detected, under 96% appear once; the ten largest clones hold more than 3.5%. This clone was observed a single time. With 3 bases clipped from V and 7 bases from J, the junction kept 6 bases outside the gene matches. CDR3 length: 13 residues. The germline V gene encodes CDR1 SGHTA and CDR2 FQGNSA.

The sequenced sample consisted of PBMCs. The source is a woman aged 18-29 years in good health and CMV-seropositive. The J gene is TRBJ2-7, the V gene TRBV7-2; 7 nucleotides align to TRBD2. CDR3: CASSLAGVLEQYF. CDR3 nucleotide sequence: TGTGCCAGCAGCTTGGCGGGAGTGTTAGAGCAGTACTTC.